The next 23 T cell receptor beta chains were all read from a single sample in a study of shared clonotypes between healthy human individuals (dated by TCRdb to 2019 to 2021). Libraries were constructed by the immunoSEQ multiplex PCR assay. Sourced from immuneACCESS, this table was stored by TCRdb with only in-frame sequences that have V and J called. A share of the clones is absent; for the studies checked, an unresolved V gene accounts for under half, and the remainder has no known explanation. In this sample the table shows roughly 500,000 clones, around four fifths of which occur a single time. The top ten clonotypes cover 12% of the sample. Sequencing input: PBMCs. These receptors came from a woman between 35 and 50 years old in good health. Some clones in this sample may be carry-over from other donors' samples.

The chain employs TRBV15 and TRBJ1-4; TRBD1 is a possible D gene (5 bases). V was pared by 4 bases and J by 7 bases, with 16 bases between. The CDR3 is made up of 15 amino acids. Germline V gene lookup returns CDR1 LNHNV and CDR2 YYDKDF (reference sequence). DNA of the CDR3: TGTGCCACCAGCATTACCCCGGGGGTCGGTGAAAAACTGTTTTTT. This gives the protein CATSITPGVGEKLFF.

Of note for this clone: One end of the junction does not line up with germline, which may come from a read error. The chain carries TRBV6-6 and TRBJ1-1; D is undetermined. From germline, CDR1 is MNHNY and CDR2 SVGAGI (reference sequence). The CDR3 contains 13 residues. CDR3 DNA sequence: TGTGCCAGCAAACCAGGTCGTCACACTGAAACTTTCTTT. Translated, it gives CASKPGRHTETFF.

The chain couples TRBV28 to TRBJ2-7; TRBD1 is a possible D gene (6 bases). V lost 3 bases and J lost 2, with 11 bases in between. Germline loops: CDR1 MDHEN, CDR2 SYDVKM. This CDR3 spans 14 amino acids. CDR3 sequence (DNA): TGTGCCAGCAGTTTGGCCAGGGGTGCCTACGAGCAGTACTTC. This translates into CASSLARGAYEQYF.

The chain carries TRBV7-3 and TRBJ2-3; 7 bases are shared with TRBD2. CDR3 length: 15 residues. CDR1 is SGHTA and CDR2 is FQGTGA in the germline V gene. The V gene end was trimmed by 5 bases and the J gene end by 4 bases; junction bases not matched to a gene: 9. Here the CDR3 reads CASSPLGGSSDTQYF. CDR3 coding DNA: TGTGCCAGCAGCCCGCTCGGCGGGAGCTCAGATACGCAGTATTTT.

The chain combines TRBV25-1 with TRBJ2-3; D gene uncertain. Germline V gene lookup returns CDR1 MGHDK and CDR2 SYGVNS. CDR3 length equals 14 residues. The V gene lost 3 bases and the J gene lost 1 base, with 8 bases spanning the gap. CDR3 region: CASSDQRRTDTQYF. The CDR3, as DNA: TGTGCCAGCAGTGATCAGCGCCGCACAGATACGCAGTATTTT. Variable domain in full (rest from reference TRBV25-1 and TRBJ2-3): EADIYQTPRYLVIGTGKKITLECSQTMGHDKMYWYQQDPGMELHLIHYSYGVNSTEKGDLSSESTVSRIRTEHFPLTLESARPSHTSQYLCASSDQRRTDTQYFGPGTRLTVL.

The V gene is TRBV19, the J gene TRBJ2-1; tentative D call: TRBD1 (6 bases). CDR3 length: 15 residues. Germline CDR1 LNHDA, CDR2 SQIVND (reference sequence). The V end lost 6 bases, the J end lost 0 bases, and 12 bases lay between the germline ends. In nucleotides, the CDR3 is TGTGCCAGTAGCCCAGGGGATAGCTCCTACAATGAGCAGTTCTTC. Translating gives CASSPGDSSYNEQFF.

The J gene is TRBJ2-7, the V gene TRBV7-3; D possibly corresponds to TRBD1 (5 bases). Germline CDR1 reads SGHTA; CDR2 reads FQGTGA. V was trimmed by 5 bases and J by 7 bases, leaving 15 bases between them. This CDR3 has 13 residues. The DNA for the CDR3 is TGTGCCAGCAGCACCGGACACCCGGGTGAGCAGTACTTC. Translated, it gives CASSTGHPGEQYF.

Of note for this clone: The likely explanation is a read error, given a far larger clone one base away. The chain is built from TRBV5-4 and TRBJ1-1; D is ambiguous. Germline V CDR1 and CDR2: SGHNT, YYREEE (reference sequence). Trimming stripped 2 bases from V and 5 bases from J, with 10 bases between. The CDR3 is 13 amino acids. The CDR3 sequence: CASSFGRDTEAFF. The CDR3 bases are TGTGCCAGCAGCTTTGGCAGAGATACTGAAGCTTTCTTT. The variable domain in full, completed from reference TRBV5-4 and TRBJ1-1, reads ETGVTQSPTHLIKTRGQQVTLRCSSQSGHNTVSWYQQALGQGPQFIFQYYREEENGRGNFPPRFSGLQFPNYSSELNVNALELDDSALYLCASSFGRDTEAFFGQGTRLTVV.

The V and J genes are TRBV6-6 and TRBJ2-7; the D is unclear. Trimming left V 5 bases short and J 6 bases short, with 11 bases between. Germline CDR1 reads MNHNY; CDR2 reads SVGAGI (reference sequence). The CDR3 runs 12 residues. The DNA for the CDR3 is TGTGCCAGCAGTACAGCTAGAGGCGAGCAGTACTTC. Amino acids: CASSTARGEQYF.

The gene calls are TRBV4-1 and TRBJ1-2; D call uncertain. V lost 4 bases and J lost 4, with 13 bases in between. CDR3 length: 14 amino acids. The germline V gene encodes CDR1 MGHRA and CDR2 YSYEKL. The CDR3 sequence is CASSRNPAIYGYTF. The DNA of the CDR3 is TGCGCCAGCAGCCGTAATCCGGCGATCTATGGCTACACCTTC.

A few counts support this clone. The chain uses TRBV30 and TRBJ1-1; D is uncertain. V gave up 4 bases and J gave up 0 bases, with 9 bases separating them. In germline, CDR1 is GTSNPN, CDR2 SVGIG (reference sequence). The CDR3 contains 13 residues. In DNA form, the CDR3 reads TGTGCCTGGATGGAGTTAATGAACACTGAAGCTTTCTTT. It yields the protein CAWMELMNTEAFF.

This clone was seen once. The CDR3 reads CASSLGLAGWVIQFF. DNA of the CDR3: TGTGCCAGCAGCTTGGGACTAGCGGGATGGGTGATTCAGTTCTTC. V and J are TRBV11-2 and TRBJ2-1; 13 bases are a match to TRBD2. Per germline, CDR1 SGHAT and CDR2 FQNNGV. Unmatched junction bases numbered 9, after V lost 3 bases and J lost 13 bases. CDR3 length: 15 amino acids.

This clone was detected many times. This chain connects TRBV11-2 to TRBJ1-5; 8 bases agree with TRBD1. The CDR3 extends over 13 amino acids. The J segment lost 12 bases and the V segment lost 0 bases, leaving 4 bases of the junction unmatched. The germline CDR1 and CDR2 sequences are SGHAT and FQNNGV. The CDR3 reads CASSLERTGLQHF. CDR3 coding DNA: TGTGCCAGCAGCTTAGAGCGGACAGGGCTCCAGCATTTT.

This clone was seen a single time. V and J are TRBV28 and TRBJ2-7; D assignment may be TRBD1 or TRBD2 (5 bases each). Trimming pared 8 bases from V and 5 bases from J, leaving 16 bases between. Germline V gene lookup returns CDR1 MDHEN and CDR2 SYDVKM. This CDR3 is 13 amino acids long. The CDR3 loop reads CASDSLGTNEQYF. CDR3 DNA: TGTGCCAGCGACTCACTTGGGACCAACGAGCAGTACTTC.

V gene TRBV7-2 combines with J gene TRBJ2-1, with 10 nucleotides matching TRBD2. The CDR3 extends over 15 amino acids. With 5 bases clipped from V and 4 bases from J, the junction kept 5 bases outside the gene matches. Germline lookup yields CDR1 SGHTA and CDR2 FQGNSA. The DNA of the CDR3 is TGTGCCAGCAGCCTTAGCGGGAGGCAATACAATGAGCAGTTCTTC. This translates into CASSLSGRQYNEQFF.

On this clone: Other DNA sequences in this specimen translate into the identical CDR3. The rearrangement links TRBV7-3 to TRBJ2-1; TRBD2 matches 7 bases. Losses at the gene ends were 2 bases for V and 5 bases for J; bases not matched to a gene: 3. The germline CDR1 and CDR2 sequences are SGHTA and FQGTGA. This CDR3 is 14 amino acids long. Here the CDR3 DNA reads TGTGCCAGCAGCTTAGCGGGAGTTAACAATGAGCAGTTCTTC. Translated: CASSLAGVNNEQFF.

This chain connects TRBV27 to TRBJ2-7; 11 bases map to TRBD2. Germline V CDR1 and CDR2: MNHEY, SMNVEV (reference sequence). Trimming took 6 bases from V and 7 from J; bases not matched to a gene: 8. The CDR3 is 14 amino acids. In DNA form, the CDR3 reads TGTGCCAGCAGGCCGGGACTAGCGGTATTGGAGCAGTACTTC. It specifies CASRPGLAVLEQYF.

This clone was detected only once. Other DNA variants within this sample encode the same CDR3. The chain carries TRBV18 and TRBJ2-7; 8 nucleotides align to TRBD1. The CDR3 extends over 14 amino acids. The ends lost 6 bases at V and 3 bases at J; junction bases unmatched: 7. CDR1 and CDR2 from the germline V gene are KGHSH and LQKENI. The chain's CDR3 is CASSPGTGGYEQYF. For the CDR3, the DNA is TGTGCCAGCTCCCCTGGGACAGGCGGCTACGAGCAGTACTTC.

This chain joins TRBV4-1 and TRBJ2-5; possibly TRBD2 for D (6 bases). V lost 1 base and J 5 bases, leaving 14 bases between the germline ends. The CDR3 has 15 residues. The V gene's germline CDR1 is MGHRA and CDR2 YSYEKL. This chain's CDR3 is CASSQGARGRETQYF. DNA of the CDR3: TGCGCCAGCAGCCAAGGGGCCCGAGGGAGGGAGACCCAGTACTTC.

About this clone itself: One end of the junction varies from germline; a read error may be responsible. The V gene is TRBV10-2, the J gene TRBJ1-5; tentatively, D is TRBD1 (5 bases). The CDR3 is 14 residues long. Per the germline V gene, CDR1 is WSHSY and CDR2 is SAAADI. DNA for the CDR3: TGCGCCGGCAGGGAGGGTAATAGCAATCAGCCCCAGCATTTT. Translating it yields CAGREGNSNQPQHF.

The CDR3 sequence is CAISEQATSSGNTIYF. In DNA form, the CDR3 reads TGTGCCATCAGCGAACAGGCCACTAGCTCTGGAAACACCATATATTTT. This rearrangement joins TRBV10-3 to TRBJ1-3; D possibly corresponds to TRBD1 (5 bases). In germline, CDR1 is ENHRY, CDR2 SYGVKD. The CDR3 sequence is 16 residues long. The V gene lost 6 bases and the J gene lost 0 bases, with 15 bases spanning the gap.

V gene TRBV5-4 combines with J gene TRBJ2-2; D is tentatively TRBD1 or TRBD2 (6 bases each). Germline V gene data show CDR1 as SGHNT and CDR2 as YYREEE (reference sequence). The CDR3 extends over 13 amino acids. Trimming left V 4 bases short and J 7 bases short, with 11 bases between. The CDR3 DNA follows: TGTGCCAGCAGCCAGGAGGGGGTCGGGGAGCTGTTTTTT. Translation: CASSQEGVGELFF.

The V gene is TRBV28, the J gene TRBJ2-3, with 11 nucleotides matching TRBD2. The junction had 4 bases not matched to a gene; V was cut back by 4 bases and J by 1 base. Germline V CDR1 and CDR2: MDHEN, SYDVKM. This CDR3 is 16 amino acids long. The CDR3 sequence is CASSSGTSGRTDTQYF. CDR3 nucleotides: TGTGCCAGCAGTTCCGGGACTAGCGGACGCACAGATACGCAGTATTTT.